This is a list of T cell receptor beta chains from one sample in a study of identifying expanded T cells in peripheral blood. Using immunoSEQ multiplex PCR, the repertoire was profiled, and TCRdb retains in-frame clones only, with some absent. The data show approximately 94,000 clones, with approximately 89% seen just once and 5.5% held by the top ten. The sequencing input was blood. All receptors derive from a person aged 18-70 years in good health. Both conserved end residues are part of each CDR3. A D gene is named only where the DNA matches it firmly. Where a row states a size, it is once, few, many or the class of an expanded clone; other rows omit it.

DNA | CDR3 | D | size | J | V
TGCGCCAGCAGCCAACCGGGACAGGGGGCTCGGGGCTACACCTTC | CASSQPGQGARGYTF | TRBD1 | NA | TRBJ1-2 | TRBV4-1
TGTGCCAGCAGTTACAGAAGGACAGGGAAGAATCAGCCCCAGCATTTT | CASSYRRTGKNQPQHF | TRBD1 | NA | TRBJ1-5 | TRBV6-5
TGTGCCACCGAATCAAGGGGGACAGCCTACGAGCAGTACTTC | CATESRGTAYEQYF | TRBD1 | NA | TRBJ2-7 | TRBV6-1
TGTGCCAGCAGTTTCAGGGGCTACGAGCAGTACTTC | CASSFRGYEQYF | NA | NA | TRBJ2-7 | TRBV7-9
TGTGCCAGCAAACTTACCTCTGGGGCCAACGTCCTGACTTTC | CASKLTSGANVLTF | NA | NA | TRBJ2-6 | TRBV11-2
TGTGCCAGCAGTGACAGAGAGAACACCGGGGAGCTGTTTTTT | CASSDRENTGELFF | NA | NA | TRBJ2-2 | TRBV6-1
TGTGCCACCAGCAGAGATCTTCGGCAGACTAATGAAAAACTGTTTTTT | CATSRDLRQTNEKLFF | NA | NA | TRBJ1-4 | TRBV15
TGTGCCAGCAGCCCCGTGCCGGGTCAGCCCCAGCATTTT | CASSPVPGQPQHF | NA | once | TRBJ1-5 | TRBV11-2
TGTGCCAGCAGCCGTGGACAACACCTGGAGACCCAGTACTTC | CASSRGQHLETQYF | NA | NA | TRBJ2-5 | TRBV9
TGTGCCAGCAGCTTGGTGTCTCTCGGGACCTACGAGCAGTACTTC | CASSLVSLGTYEQYF | NA | NA | TRBJ2-7 | TRBV5-6
TGCGCCAGCATCGGGGGGAACACCGGGGAGCTGTTTTTT | CASIGGNTGELFF | NA | NA | TRBJ2-2 | TRBV5-1
TGTGCCAGCCTCAGACCGCCGTTGAACACTGAAGCTTTCTTT | CASLRPPLNTEAFF | NA | NA | TRBJ1-1 | TRBV2
TGTGCCAGTAGCTACAGTGTCCAGCCCCAGCATTTT | CASSYSVQPQHF | NA | NA | TRBJ1-5 | TRBV19
TGTGCCAGCAGCTCCCGACAGGGGGCGCAAGCTTTCTTT | CASSSRQGAQAFF | TRBD1 | few | TRBJ1-1 | TRBV11-3
TGTGCCAGCAGTGAGGGCGGGAATGGTGAGACCCAGTACTTC | CASSEGGNGETQYF | NA | NA | TRBJ2-5 | TRBV6-1
TGTGCCAGCAGTTTCGCGGGAGAGGCAGATACGCAGTATTTT | CASSFAGEADTQYF | TRBD2 | NA | TRBJ2-3 | TRBV7-9
TGTGCCAGTAGTATCTCGCAGGGCGGACAGCCCCAGCATTTT | CASSISQGGQPQHF | NA | NA | TRBJ1-5 | TRBV19
TGTGCCAGCAGTTCCCGGGTTGTGGGTGCCGGGGAGCTGTTTTTT | CASSSRVVGAGELFF | NA | NA | TRBJ2-2 | TRBV7-9
TGTGCCAGCAGTGCAAGCGGACAGGGAGTCTCGCCCCAGCATTTT | CASSASGQGVSPQHF | TRBD1 | few | TRBJ1-5 | TRBV2
TGTGCCAGCAGTGACGAACTAGCGGGTTTTAAGGATACGCAGTATTTT | CASSDELAGFKDTQYF | TRBD2 | NA | TRBJ2-3 | TRBV2
TGTGCCAGCAGTTCCCCCACCCTTACAGTTCCCTACACCTTC | CASSSPTLTVPYTF | NA | NA | TRBJ1-2 | TRBV28
TGTGCCAGCAGCACGGGCCAGAACACTGAAGCTTTCTTT | CASSTGQNTEAFF | NA | NA | TRBJ1-1 | TRBV5-4